One sample yielded the 30 T cell receptor beta chains listed below, sequenced in a study of cytomegalovirus exposure and HLA in healthy donors (dated by TCRdb to 2017 to 2019). Library construction relied on the immunoSEQ multiplex PCR assay. The multiplex PCR relied on a mix of 60 forward primers for TCR Vbeta segments and 13 reverse primers for TCR Jbeta segments. TCRdb limited this immuneACCESS table to in-frame rearrangements with V and J called. A share of clones is missing; checked studies link under half to unresolved V genes, and the rest is unexplained. Here the sample has roughly 90,000 clones; roughly 83% occur a single time. About 2% of the sample goes to the ten largest clones. Specimen: PBMCs. These receptors originate from a young man in good health and CMV-seronegative.

The chain uses TRBV29-1 and TRBJ1-2; 7 bases line up with TRBD1. The V gene's germline CDR1 is SQVTM and CDR2 ANQGSEA. V lost 4 bases to trimming and J lost 7 bases; unmatched junction nucleotides: 9. The CDR3 length is 13 residues. The CDR3 DNA is TGCAGCGTTGGCTCAGGGGGGTCGAGTGGCTACACCTTC. This encodes CSVGSGGSSGYTF.

The rearrangement links TRBV9 to TRBJ1-2; TRBD1 might be the D (5 bases). The CDR3 has 15 amino acids. CDR1 SGDLS and CDR2 YYNGEE come from the germline V gene. Trimming stripped 1 base from V and 1 base from J, with 11 bases between. CDR3 residues: CASSVQGADNYGYTF. Written as DNA, the CDR3 is TGTGCCAGCAGCGTACAAGGGGCGGATAACTATGGCTACACCTTC.

The chain is built from TRBV28 and TRBJ1-1; TRBD1 agrees at 7 bases. In germline, CDR1 is MDHEN, CDR2 SYDVKM. The CDR3 is 13 residues long. Germline trimming cut 6 bases from V and 0 bases from J; bases unmatched to any gene: 1. CDR3 protein: CASRGQLNTEAFF. In nucleotides, the CDR3 is TGTGCCAGCAGGGGACAGTTGAACACTGAAGCTTTCTTT.

This clone was recorded a few times. The chain joins TRBV7-9 to TRBJ2-7; 8 nucleotides agree with TRBD2. V trimming: 3 bases; J trimming: 1 base; junction bases outside the gene matches: 5. Germline CDR1 is SEHNR and CDR2 is FQNEAQ (reference sequence). This CDR3 contains 15 residues. The CDR3 bases are TGTGCCAGCAGCTTCCCCGGGACTAGGTCCTACGAGCAGTACTTC. It is translated as CASSFPGTRSYEQYF.

J is TRBJ1-1 and V is TRBV27; D unclear. With 5 bases removed from V and 0 bases from J, the gap between germline ends came to 16 bases. The CDR3 has 16 residues. Germline V gene lookup returns CDR1 MNHEY and CDR2 SMNVEV (reference sequence). CDR3 amino acids: CASSRGPPGVNTEAFF. The CDR3 DNA follows: TGTGCCAGCAGTCGCGGCCCCCCGGGAGTGAACACTGAAGCTTTCTTT.

This sequence joins TRBV19 and TRBJ2-3, with TRBD2 matching 9 bases. The V and J ends lost 5 bases and 1 base, in that order; junction bases with no gene match: 4. From germline, CDR1 is LNHDA and CDR2 SQIVND (reference sequence). The CDR3 consists of 15 residues. Written as DNA, the CDR3 is TGTGCCAGTAGTGCATCTAGCGGGGGCACAGATACGCAGTATTTT. Translated, it gives CASSASSGGTDTQYF.

This clone has a single count. The V and J genes are TRBV6-4 and TRBJ2-3; no definite D call. The V gene's germline CDR1 is MRHNA and CDR2 SNTAGT. The V end was cut by 5 bases, the J end by 6 bases, with 12 bases between. The CDR3 is made up of 13 amino acids. The chain's CDR3 is CASSSQDSDTQYF. DNA for the CDR3: TGTGCCAGCAGTTCCCAAGACTCTGATACGCAGTATTTT.

The chain joins TRBV7-9 to TRBJ2-7; 9 bases align to TRBD2. Germline V gives CDR1 SEHNR, CDR2 FQNEAQ (reference sequence). This CDR3 is built from 16 residues. Trimming cost V 1 base and J 6 bases; bases outside gene matches: 10. The CDR3 is CASSLGAGGPNLEQYF. The CDR3 nucleotides read TGTGCCAGCAGCTTAGGTGCGGGAGGGCCAAATCTCGAGCAGTACTTC.

V usage is TRBV19 and J usage is TRBJ1-5; D is unresolved. The ends were cut back, 5 bases at V and 5 bases at J, with 7 bases in the middle. Germline V CDR1 and CDR2: LNHDA, SQIVND (reference sequence). The CDR3 is made up of 12 amino acids. The CDR3: CASSREDQPQHF. The CDR3 DNA is TGTGCCAGTAGTCGAGAGGATCAGCCCCAGCATTTT.

The V call is TRBV30, the J call TRBJ1-3; D possibly corresponds to TRBD1 (5 bases). The CDR3 totals 17 residues. Germline CDR1 and CDR2: GTSNPN and SVGIG (reference sequence). V shed 0 bases and J shed 0 bases, with 15 bases lying between them. The CDR3 nucleotides are TGTGCCTGGAGTGTATGGGGCAGTTACTTCTCTGGAAACACCATATATTTT. Protein product: CAWSVWGSYFSGNTIYF.

The chain links TRBV5-1 to TRBJ1-6; tentatively, D is TRBD1 (5 bases). The V gene's germline CDR1 is SGHRS and CDR2 YFSETQ. Trimming shortened V by 4 bases and J by 7 bases, and 12 bases separated the two germline ends. The CDR3 extends over 14 amino acids. The CDR3 reads CASSLPGDNSPLHF. CDR3 bases: TGCGCCAGCAGCCTACCGGGGGACAATTCACCCCTCCACTTT.

Remarks on this clone: The same CDR3 also results from other DNA sequences found in this sample. The rearrangement joins TRBV30 to TRBJ2-3; 8 bases align to TRBD2. V was pared by 0 bases and J by 0 bases, with 2 bases of the junction left unmatched. Germline V gene data show CDR1 as GTSNPN and CDR2 as SVGIG (reference sequence). The CDR3 covers 15 residues. The CDR3 nucleotides read TGTGCCTGGAGTGTAGCTAGCGGGAGCACAGATACGCAGTATTTT. This translates into CAWSVASGSTDTQYF.

This chain uses TRBV4-1 with TRBJ1-2; a possible D gene is TRBD1 (5 bases). The CDR3 contains 13 residues. V was pared by 4 bases and J by 8 bases, with 14 bases between. Germline values: CDR1 MGHRA, CDR2 YSYEKL. This CDR3 is CASSPRTIGGYTF. CDR3 DNA: TGCGCCAGCAGCCCTCGGACAATTGGGGGCTACACCTTC.

This chain connects TRBV5-1 to TRBJ2-2; 10 nucleotides match TRBD2. The junction had 6 bases not matched to a gene; V was cut back by 9 bases and J by 7 bases. The CDR3 contains 13 residues. Germline values: CDR1 SGHRS, CDR2 YFSETQ. The CDR3 DNA reads TGCGCCACCTCGACTAGCGGGTACGGGGAGCTGTTTTTT. Its protein is CATSTSGYGELFF.

This sequence joins TRBV7-9 and TRBJ1-2; D gene unclear. V dropped 5 bases and J dropped 6 bases, with 13 bases sitting between them. This CDR3 comprises 13 residues. Germline V gene sequence: CDR1 SEHNR, CDR2 FQNEAQ (reference sequence). In DNA form, the CDR3 reads TGTGCCAGCAGCCAGCCCCTCGGAGATGGCTACACCTTC. Translating it yields CASSQPLGDGYTF.

This chain links TRBV18 with TRBJ2-3; possibly TRBD2 for D (5 bases). The CDR3 is 14 amino acids. The V end lost 3 bases, the J end lost 5 bases, and 12 bases lay between the germline ends. CDR1 is KGHSH and CDR2 is LQKENI in the germline V gene. As DNA, the CDR3 is TGTGCCAGCTCACCGGGCAGGCGGGTAGATACGCAGTATTTT. Translating gives CASSPGRRVDTQYF.

The CDR3 reads CASSIGLAGGSEQYF. In nucleotides, the CDR3 is TGTGCCAGCAGTATCGGACTAGCGGGAGGAAGCGAGCAGTACTTC. The chain recombines TRBV6-1 with TRBJ2-7, with 14 bases fitting TRBD2. The CDR3 is 15 amino acids. V trimming: 5 bases; J trimming: 6 bases; junction bases outside the gene matches: 6. The germline gives CDR1 MNHNS, CDR2 SASEGT.

This clone was seen once. The J gene is TRBJ2-1, the V gene TRBV30; 8 positions agree with TRBD2. Losses at the gene ends were 3 bases for V and 7 bases for J; bases not matched to a gene: 5. This CDR3 spans 13 amino acids. CDR1 and CDR2 from the germline V gene are GTSNPN and SVGIG (reference sequence). Here the CDR3 DNA reads TGTGCCTGGAGATTGACTAGCGTTAATGAGCAGTTCTTC. Translation: CAWRLTSVNEQFF.

V and J are TRBV18 and TRBJ1-1; a weak D match, TRBD1 (6 bases). The CDR3 extends over 15 amino acids. Germline V gene data show CDR1 as KGHSH and CDR2 as LQKENI. Trimming shortened V by 3 bases and J by 0 bases, and 11 bases separated the two germline ends. For the CDR3, the DNA is TGTGCCAGCTCACCTAGACAGGATTTGAACACTGAAGCTTTCTTT. Translating it yields CASSPRQDLNTEAFF.

The V call is TRBV10-3, the J call TRBJ1-2, with D perhaps TRBD1 (6 bases). This CDR3 contains 14 residues. Per the germline V gene, CDR1 is ENHRY and CDR2 is SYGVKD. V was clipped by 4 bases and J by 8 bases, with 17 bases between them. The CDR3 here is CAISARDTPPGYTF. DNA of the CDR3: TGTGCCATCAGTGCTAGGGACACACCCCCAGGCTACACCTTC.

There are a few counts of this clone. The chain links TRBV6-1 to TRBJ1-4, with D possibly being TRBD1 (6 bases). Germline CDR1 reads MNHNS; CDR2 reads SASEGT. CDR3 length: 13 residues. V shed 5 bases and J shed 7 bases, with 11 bases lying between them. The CDR3 loop is CASSLRDTEKLFF. In DNA, the CDR3 is TGTGCCAGCAGTCTCCGGGACACTGAAAAACTGTTTTTT.

The chain couples TRBV5-1 to TRBJ2-7; a possible D gene is TRBD1 (6 bases). Germline loops: CDR1 SGHRS, CDR2 YFSETQ. Trimming removed 3 bases at V and 5 bases at J, with 18 bases between. CDR3 length equals 15 residues. This chain's CDR3 is CASSSRPGAVDEQYF. Written as DNA, the CDR3 is TGCGCCAGCAGCTCCCGGCCAGGGGCAGTAGACGAGCAGTACTTC.

The V gene is TRBV6-5, the J gene TRBJ2-7; 8 nucleotides line up with TRBD1. CDR3 length equals 15 residues. Per germline, CDR1 MNHEY and CDR2 SVGAGI. V lost 8 bases, J lost 1 base, and 10 bases stayed unmatched. The CDR3 DNA is TGTGCCAGCGGACAGGGATCAGGAGGATCCTACGAGCAGTACTTC. Translated, it gives CASGQGSGGSYEQYF.

The chain links TRBV27 to TRBJ2-7; D perhaps matches TRBD1 (6 bases). The V gene lost 3 bases and the J gene lost 4 bases, with 16 bases spanning the gap. Germline V lookup: CDR1 MNHEY, CDR2 SMNVEV (reference sequence). The CDR3 is 15 amino acids. The CDR3 bases are TGTGCCAGCAGTTTGGGATACAGGGAACCGTACGAGCAGTACTTC. It encodes CASSLGYREPYEQYF.

CDR3 DNA: TGTGCCAGCAGCCAAGCTGGCAGGACAGGGTCAACCAACTATGGCTACACCTTC. Translating it yields CASSQAGRTGSTNYGYTF. V usage is TRBV14 and J usage is TRBJ1-2; 8 nucleotides match TRBD1. Trimming at V came to 1 base and at J to 2 bases, leaving 12 bases not matched to a gene. The CDR3 has 18 amino acids. CDR1 and CDR2 (germline): SGHDN, FVKESK.

This chain connects TRBV6-4 to TRBJ1-5; TRBD1 is a possible D gene (6 bases). Per germline, CDR1 MRHNA and CDR2 SNTAGT. The CDR3 consists of 14 residues. The germline V and J ends were trimmed by 3 bases and 2 bases, with 8 bases remaining between them. The CDR3 sequence is CASSEAGGNQPQHF. DNA of the CDR3: TGTGCCAGCAGTGAAGCAGGGGGCAATCAGCCCCAGCATTTT.

The rearrangement uses TRBV6-1 and TRBJ2-1; 11 bases are shared with TRBD2. With 2 bases clipped from V and 7 bases from J, the junction kept 7 bases outside the gene matches. This CDR3 spans 16 amino acids. Germline-derived CDR1 and CDR2 are MNHNS and SASEGT. The CDR3 bases are TGTGCCAGCAGTGAAATTAGCGGGAGGGCCAGGAATGAGCAGTTCTTC. Protein product: CASSEISGRARNEQFF.

The chain is built from TRBV11-2 and TRBJ2-1; D unclear. V shed 2 bases and J shed 10 bases, with 6 bases lying between them. The CDR3 loop spans 11 amino acids. The V gene's germline CDR1 is SGHAT and CDR2 FQNNGV. CDR3 in DNA: TGTGCCAGCAGCTTAAGTGGCGAGCAGTTCTTC. Its translation: CASSLSGEQFF.

The chain links TRBV6-1 to TRBJ1-1; a weak D match, TRBD1 (6 bases). V was pared by 8 bases and J by 2 bases, with 18 bases between. The CDR3 is 15 amino acids. Germline CDR1 reads MNHNS; CDR2 reads SASEGT. The CDR3 DNA follows: TGTGCCAGCGGTGGTCCTTACAGGGTAAACACTGAAGCTTTCTTT. Protein sequence: CASGGPYRVNTEAFF.

The V call is TRBV7-2, the J call TRBJ1-3; no clear D. Germline CDR1 and CDR2: SGHTA and FQGNSA. V gave up 5 bases and J gave up 6 bases, with 8 bases separating them. This CDR3 contains 12 residues. Here the CDR3 reads CASSPGENTIYF. As DNA, the CDR3 is TGTGCCAGCAGCCCCGGAGAAAACACCATATATTTT. The whole variable domain, remainder taken from reference TRBV7-2 and TRBJ1-3, is GAGVSQSPSNKVTEKGKDVELRCDPISGHTALYWYRQSLGQGLEFLIYFQGNSAPDKSGLPSDRFSAERTGGSVSTLTIQRTQQEDSAVYLCASSPGENTIYFGEGSWLTVV.